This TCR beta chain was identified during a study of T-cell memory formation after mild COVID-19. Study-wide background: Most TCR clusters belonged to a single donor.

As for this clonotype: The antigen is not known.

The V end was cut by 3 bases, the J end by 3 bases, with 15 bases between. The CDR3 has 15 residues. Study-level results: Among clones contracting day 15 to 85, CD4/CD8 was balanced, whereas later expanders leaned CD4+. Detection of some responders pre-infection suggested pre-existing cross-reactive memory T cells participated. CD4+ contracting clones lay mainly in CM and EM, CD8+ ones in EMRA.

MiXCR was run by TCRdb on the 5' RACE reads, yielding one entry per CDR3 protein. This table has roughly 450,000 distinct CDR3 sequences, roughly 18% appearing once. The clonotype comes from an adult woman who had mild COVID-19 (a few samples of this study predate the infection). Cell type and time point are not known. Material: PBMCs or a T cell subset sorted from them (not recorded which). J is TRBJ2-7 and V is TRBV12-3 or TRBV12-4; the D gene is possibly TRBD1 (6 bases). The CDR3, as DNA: TGTGCCAGCAGTTTTCAGTACAGGGCCGACTACGAGCAGTACTTC. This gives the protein CASSFQYRADYEQYF.